This T cell receptor (beta chain) was retrieved from a study of OX40 agonist ivuxolimab in advanced cancers. About the research overall: Ivuxolimab, an antibody that agonizes OX40 (CD134), was administered to the patients.

Some clones are missing from TCRdb's copy, which holds only in-frame ones; the method was immunoSEQ multiplex PCR. The sample includes some 57,000 clones, 90% seen only once; the top ten take about 5.4%. V lost 3 bases to trimming and J lost 5 bases; unmatched junction nucleotides: 9. The CDR3 extends over 15 amino acids. CDR1 MNHNS and CDR2 SASEGT come from the germline V gene. The clonotype originates from an adult with an advanced solid tumor such as melanoma, head and neck, liver or kidney cancer. The chain combines TRBV6-1 with TRBJ2-7; TRBD1 matches at 8 bases. Source: CD4+ or CD8+ T cells sorted from blood, taken in a trial of the OX40 agonist ivuxolimab. The CDR3 is CASSDFGQGHNEQYF. CDR3 nucleotides: TGTGCCAGCAGTGACTTCGGACAGGGTCACAACGAGCAGTACTTC.